These 9 T cell receptor beta chains originate from one sample sequenced in a study of T cell repertoires in cytomegalovirus infection. These TCRs' antigens remain unknown. MiXCR, run by TCRdb on the reads, gives a single entry per CDR3 protein. The sample gives around 81,000 distinct CDR3 sequences, about 37% of which show up once; over 85% is in the top ten. Here the sequenced sample was CD8+ T cells from cultured PBMCs, taken from culture after CMV antigen stimulation. These receptors came from a human donor in good health (CMV status not recorded). Some clones in this sample may be carry-over from other donors' samples.

There are a few counts of this clonotype. The chain links TRBV2 to TRBJ2-1; 8 nucleotides match TRBD2. The CDR3 runs 14 residues. The V gene's germline CDR1 is SNHLY and CDR2 FYNNEI. This CDR3 reads CATRGRGGLNEQFF. Here the CDR3 DNA reads TGTGCGACCAGAGGCCGGGGGGGCCTCAATGAGCAGTTCTTC. Using reference TRBV2 and TRBJ2-1 for the parts outside the CDR3, the full variable domain is EPEVTQTPSHQVTQMGQEVILRCVPISNHLYFYWYRQILGQKVEFLVSFYNNEISEKSEIFDDQFSVERPDGSNFTLKIRSTKLEDSAMYFCATRGRGGLNEQFFGPGTRLTVL.

V and J are TRBV19 and TRBJ1-5; no definite D call. Germline values: CDR1 LNHDA, CDR2 SQIVND (reference sequence). This CDR3 region has 14 residues. With 3 bases removed from V and 6 bases from J, the gap between germline ends came to 12 bases. In DNA, the CDR3 is TGTGCCAGTAGTATCCCCCCGGGTGGTCAGCCCCAGCATTTT. This gives the protein CASSIPPGGQPQHF.

The CDR3 protein is CASTIGHSNEQFF. Written as DNA, the CDR3 is TGTGCCAGCACTATAGGGCACTCCAATGAGCAGTTCTTC. The J gene is TRBJ2-1, the V gene TRBV7-8; D is ambiguous. The V gene lost 7 bases and the J gene lost 6 bases, with 13 bases spanning the gap. There are 13 residues in the CDR3. Per germline, CDR1 SGHVS and CDR2 FQNEAQ.

The rearrangement links TRBV7-4 to TRBJ2-3; 11 bases are shared with TRBD1. CDR3 size: 15 residues. The J segment lost 4 bases and the V segment lost 11 bases, leaving 11 bases of the junction unmatched. The germline V gene encodes CDR1 SGHVT and CDR2 SQSDAQ. This chain's CDR3 is CALHLGQGASDTQYF. The DNA for the CDR3 is TGTGCCCTACACTTAGGACAGGGGGCCTCAGATACGCAGTATTTT.

Regarding this clonotype: The CDR3 ends on some other residue instead of the conserved phenylalanine or tryptophan, so this is likely a read error. The V gene is TRBV27, the J gene TRBJ1-1; a possible D gene is TRBD1 (6 bases). V dropped 0 bases and J dropped 5 bases, with 22 bases sitting between them. This CDR3 comprises 18 residues. Germline assignment: CDR1 MNHEY and CDR2 SMNVEV (reference sequence). CDR3 nucleotides: TGTGCCAGCAGTTTATCGATGACAGGAATTCCCATGGGAACTGAAGCTTTCTTA. Residues: CASSLSMTGIPMGTEAFL.

V is TRBV14 and J is TRBJ2-1, with a tentative D call TRBD2 (7 bases). Trimming cost V 3 bases and J 12 bases, with 21 bases left between them. The CDR3 loop spans 15 amino acids. CDR1 SGHDN and CDR2 FVKESK come from the germline V gene. In nucleotides, the CDR3 is TGTGCCAGCAGCCACATGGGGGGGGGCTGGTTCGGGCAGTTCTTC. Translated: CASSHMGGGWFGQFF.

This rearrangement joins TRBV20-1 to TRBJ1-2, with D unresolved. Germline V gene data show CDR1 as DFQATT and CDR2 as SNEGSKA (reference sequence). The CDR3 is 14 residues long. Trimming removed 1 base at V and 3 bases at J, with 12 bases between. The CDR3 nucleotides read TGCAGTGCTAGAGTCGGGCTCGGAGACTATGGCTACACCTTC. Translation gives CSARVGLGDYGYTF.

This chain connects TRBV19 to TRBJ2-5, with D possibly being TRBD1 (5 bases). CDR3 size: 14 residues. Germline V gives CDR1 LNHDA, CDR2 SQIVND (reference sequence). V gave up 5 bases and J gave up 4 bases, with 14 bases separating them. CDR3 loop: CASSFPDIPETQYF. CDR3 in DNA: TGTGCCAGTAGTTTCCCGGACATTCCAGAGACCCAGTACTTC.

This clonotype has at least ten counts. The chain joins TRBV6-5 to TRBJ1-3, with no clear D. V lost 0 bases to trimming and J lost 0 bases, with 15 bases between them. Germline V gene data show CDR1 as MNHEY and CDR2 as SVGAGI. The CDR3 runs 18 residues. The CDR3 protein is CASSYSRAGWGSGNTIYF. CDR3 bases: TGTGCCAGCAGTTACTCTCGGGCAGGTTGGGGCTCTGGAAACACCATATATTTT.